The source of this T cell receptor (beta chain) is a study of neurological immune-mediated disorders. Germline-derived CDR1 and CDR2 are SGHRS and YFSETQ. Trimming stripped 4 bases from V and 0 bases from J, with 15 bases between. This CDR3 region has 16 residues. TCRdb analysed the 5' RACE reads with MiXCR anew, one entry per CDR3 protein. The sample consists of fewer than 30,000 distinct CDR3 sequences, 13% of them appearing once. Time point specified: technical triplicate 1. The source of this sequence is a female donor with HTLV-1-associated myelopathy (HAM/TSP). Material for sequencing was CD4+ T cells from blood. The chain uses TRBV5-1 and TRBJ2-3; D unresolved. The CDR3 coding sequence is TGCGCCAGCAGCCCCGCAATTGACGCCAGCACAGATACGCAGTATTTT. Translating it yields CASSPAIDASTDTQYF.